Following are 10 T cell receptor beta chains from one sample sequenced in a study of graft-versus-host responses after intestinal transplantation. Produced via immunoSEQ multiplex PCR; TCRdb's table is partial and in-frame only. The data hold about 86,000 clones, with around 89% observed a single time. Their target antigens are unknown. The input for sequencing was unstimulated CD4+ T cells sorted from spleen or lymph node cells, taken before transplant. These TCRs come from a human donor who was the organ donor for an intestinal transplant.

The chain has TRBV27 and TRBJ2-3; no clear D gene. Trimming pared 8 bases from V and 1 base from J, leaving 10 bases between. The CDR3 is 13 amino acids. In germline, CDR1 is MNHEY, CDR2 SMNVEV (reference sequence). The CDR3 nucleotides read TGTGCCAGCCTCAAACGCGGCACAGATACGCAGTATTTT. Translating it yields CASLKRGTDTQYF.

This clone came up once. This chain joins TRBV5-1 and TRBJ1-1; the D gene is possibly TRBD1 (5 bases). This CDR3 is built from 17 residues. Germline values: CDR1 SGHRS, CDR2 YFSETQ. V dropped 0 bases and J dropped 4 bases, with 19 bases sitting between them. CDR3 loop: CASSLVPPGGTGTEAFF. The CDR3 coding sequence is TGCGCCAGCAGCTTGGTCCCACCGGGGGGGACGGGCACTGAAGCTTTCTTT.

This CDR3 reads CARIDSLRGYTF. The CDR3 DNA reads TGTGCCAGAATCGATAGCCTGCGTGGCTACACCTTC. The chain employs TRBV7-5 and TRBJ1-2. TRBV7-5 is a documented pseudogene. The CDR3 is 12 amino acids.

The chain is built from TRBV5-5 and TRBJ2-5; 7 bases are a match to TRBD2. Germline values: CDR1 SGHKS, CDR2 YYEKEE (reference sequence). Trimming took 3 bases from V and 0 from J; bases not matched to a gene: 8. The CDR3 sequence is 16 residues long. CDR3 sequence (DNA): TGTGCCAGCAGCTCGTCCCGTCTAGCGGACCAAGAGACCCAGTACTTC. It codes for CASSSSRLADQETQYF.

The chain employs TRBV6-5 and TRBJ2-2; 7 bases align to TRBD1. The CDR3 covers 14 residues. The junction had 5 bases not matched to a gene; V was cut back by 6 bases and J by 4 bases. Germline V lookup: CDR1 MNHEY, CDR2 SVGAGI. CDR3 nucleotide sequence: TGTGCCAGCAGGCTGACAGGGACCACCGGGGAGCTGTTTTTT. Its protein product is CASRLTGTTGELFF.

This chain links TRBV2 with TRBJ1-3; 7 nucleotides align to TRBD1. The ends lost 4 bases at V and 6 bases at J; junction bases unmatched: 6. CDR1 is SNHLY and CDR2 is FYNNEI in the germline V gene. The CDR3 runs to 14 residues. CDR3 nucleotides: TGTGCCAGCAGTGGGGGACAGAAGGTAAACACCATATATTTT. This codes for CASSGGQKVNTIYF.

The chain employs TRBV5-1 and TRBJ2-5, with a weak D call TRBD1 (5 bases). This CDR3 is built from 14 residues. Trimming cost V 4 bases and J 2 bases, with 12 bases left between them. Germline values: CDR1 SGHRS, CDR2 YFSETQ. CDR3 bases: TGCGCCAGCAGCCTCGACAGCGTTCAAGAGACCCAGTACTTC. Translation: CASSLDSVQETQYF. Together with reference TRBV5-1 and TRBJ2-5, the CDR3 gives the full variable domain: KAGVTQTPRYLIKTRGQQVTLSCSPISGHRSVSWYQQTPGQGLQFLFEYFSETQRNKGNFPGRFSGRQFSNSRSEMNVSTLELGDSALYLCASSLDSVQETQYFGPGTRLLVL.

This clone was recorded a few times. The chain has TRBV5-6 and TRBJ2-6; TRBD2 matches 13 bases. Germline CDR1 is SGHDT and CDR2 is YYEEEE. V lost 4 bases to trimming and J lost 0 bases; unmatched junction nucleotides: 7. This CDR3 has 19 amino acids. The CDR3 loop is CASSPGLAGANSGANVLTF. The DNA for the CDR3 is TGTGCCAGCAGCCCTGGACTAGCGGGGGCGAACTCTGGGGCCAACGTCCTGACTTTC. The full variable domain, with the rest looked up from reference TRBV5-6 and TRBJ2-6, is DAGVTQSPTHLIKTRGQQVTLRCSPKSGHDTVSWYQQALGQGPQFIFQYYEEEERQRGNFPDRFSGHQFPNYSSELNVNALLLGDSALYLCASSPGLAGANSGANVLTFGAGSRLTVL.

The V call is TRBV18, the J call TRBJ2-7, with 7 nucleotides matching TRBD1. After removal of 5 bases from V and 4 bases from J, the junction contained 8 bases not matched to a gene. This CDR3 comprises 14 residues. Germline V gene sequence: CDR1 KGHSH, CDR2 LQKENI. In DNA form, the CDR3 reads TGTGCCAGCTCATCGGGACAGCGCACGTACGAGCAGTACTTC. The encoded protein is CASSSGQRTYEQYF.

The rearrangement uses TRBV29-1 and TRBJ2-5, with D possibly matching TRBD1 (8 bases). The V end was cut by 4 bases, the J end by 5 bases, with 17 bases between. CDR1 SQVTM and CDR2 ANQGSEA come from the germline V gene. The CDR3 spans 14 residues. CDR3 coding DNA: TGCAGCGTTGTACCCGACAGGGGAGGGGAGACCCAGTACTTC. It translates to CSVVPDRGGETQYF.